A single T cell receptor beta chain is shown here with its context. Its target is unknown. This entry belongs to a study of cytomegalovirus exposure and HLA in healthy donors. Whole-study results and caveats: Researchers had no immune exposure information except CMV serostatus available. An observed cluster of highly shared sequence variants was recorded as a likely sequencing artifact. Prediction of most subjects' HLA-A and HLA-B alleles by TCR beta sequences was reportedly accurate. According to a later analysis, most TCR beta chains associated with CMV appeared HLA-restricted.

Primers: 60 Vbeta forward and 13 Jbeta reverse. Assay used: immunoSEQ multiplex PCR; TCRdb lists only in-frame clones, some missing. The data hold under 200,000 clones, with roughly 79% observed a single time. V shed 6 bases, J shed 4 bases, and the junction held 8 bases outside the gene matches. The CDR3 totals 15 residues. CDR1 and CDR2 from the germline V gene are MNHEY and SVGAGI. This TCR was sampled from a male donor in good health and CMV-seropositive. V is TRBV6-5 and J is TRBJ2-1, with 8 nucleotides matching TRBD2. The sequenced material came from PBMCs. The CDR3 coding sequence is TGTGCCAGCAGAACCCGGCGGGGGGAATACAATGAGCAGTTCTTC. It translates to CASRTRRGEYNEQFF.